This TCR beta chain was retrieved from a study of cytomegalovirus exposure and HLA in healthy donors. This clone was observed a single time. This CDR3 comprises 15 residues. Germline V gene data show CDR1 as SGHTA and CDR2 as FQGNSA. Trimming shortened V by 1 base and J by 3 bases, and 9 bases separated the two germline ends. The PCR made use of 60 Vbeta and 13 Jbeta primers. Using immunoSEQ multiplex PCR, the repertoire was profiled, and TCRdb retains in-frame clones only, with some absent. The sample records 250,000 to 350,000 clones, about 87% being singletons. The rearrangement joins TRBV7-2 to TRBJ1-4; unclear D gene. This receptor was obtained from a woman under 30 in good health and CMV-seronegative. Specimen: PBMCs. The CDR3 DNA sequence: TGTGCCAGCAGCTTAGAGAGGGCTCCTAATGAAAAACTGTTTTTT. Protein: CASSLERAPNEKLFF.